The rows below give T cell receptor beta chains drawn from one sample of a study of cytomegalovirus exposure and HLA in healthy donors. Libraries were prepared by immunoSEQ multiplex PCR; TCRdb keeps only in-frame clonotypes and omits some of them. The repertoire consists of roughly 260,000 clones, with just under 90% occurring once and the leading ten covering less than 3%. Sequencing used PBMCs. The origin of the receptors is a man aged 18 to 30 in good health and CMV-seronegative. Both conserved end residues are part of each CDR3.

TRBJ1-1	TRBV7-2	CASSSGFTEAFF
TRBJ1-1	TRBV27	CASSLVNTEEAFF
TRBJ1-1	TRBV5-1	CASSLTSRMNTEAFF
TRBJ2-6	TRBV27	CASSPTVSGANVLTF
TRBJ2-7	TRBV7-8	CASRNSPGGGKDEQYF
TRBJ1-5	TRBV6-5	CASRTGTGSNQPQHF
TRBJ2-7	TRBV4-3	CASSQASESYYEQYF
TRBJ1-2	TRBV6-1	CASSRDRGGYGYTF
TRBJ2-5	TRBV27	CASSLGLAGETQYF
TRBJ2-7	TRBV29-1	CSAKDSTPEQYF
TRBJ2-5	TRBV7-9	CASSSSRGPPQETQYF
TRBJ2-1	TRBV7-9	CASSLALAGNEQFF
TRBJ2-2	TRBV6-6	CASTRTQNTGELFF